The rows below give T cell receptor beta chains drawn from one sample of a study of tumor-infiltrating lymphocytes in oesophageal squamous cell carcinoma. TCRdb used MiXCR to reprocess the PCR reads, holding one entry per CDR3 protein. The repertoire holds 15,000 to 20,000 distinct CDR3 sequences, with approximately 39% as singletons. Input material: esophageal tumor tissue. These receptors came from a male donor with esophageal squamous cell carcinoma. The conserved cysteine and the conserved F or W are not part of the CDR3 here. The order of the fields is D gene, J gene, V gene, CDR3 protein. The D gene is left open where the match is weak.

>.|TRBJ1-3|TRBV7-9
ASSLTPNRNTIY
>TRBD1|TRBJ2-5|TRBV11-2
ASSQTGVYNEQY
>.|TRBJ2-6|TRBV4-2
ASSQGVAGYPGANVLT
>.|TRBJ2-1|TRBV7-6
ASSGRQGRYNEQF
>TRBD1|TRBJ2-3|TRBV7-3
ASSLTQGASEDTQY
>.|TRBJ2-5|TRBV5-5
ASSLGAHSAGETQY
>.|TRBJ2-3|TRBV5-4
ASSLGTVGTDTQY
>.|TRBJ2-5|TRBV7-2
ASTLLGGTQY
>.|.|TRBV6-6
ASSYSEVYNEQF
>.|TRBJ2-5|TRBV6-1
ASSYRTKETQY
>.|TRBJ2-5|TRBV28
ASSAFTYQETQY
>.|TRBJ1-4|TRBV7-9
ASSFDRSTLF
>TRBD2|TRBJ2-5|TRBV11-3
ASSLGLAGNQETQY
>.|TRBJ2-6|TRBV11-1
ASSAGLPGANVLT
>.|TRBJ2-7|TRBV10-2
ASSELRGYTYNEQY
>.|TRBJ1-4|TRBV19
ASSKNGLRVSANEKLF
>.|TRBJ2-7|TRBV20-1
SAGASSYEQY
>TRBD1|TRBJ2-7|TRBV7-6
ASSWGQGYEQY
>.|TRBJ1-2|TRBV6-1
ATLKGTSGGNYGYT
>TRBD1|TRBJ2-7|TRBV6-1
ASRWDRAAYEQY
>.|TRBJ1-1|TRBV10-1
ASSEPWTEANTEAF
>.|TRBJ1-5|TRBV7-8
ASSLGPGRQPQH
>TRBD1|TRBJ1-2|TRBV7-6
ASSSSRDRGPYGYT
>.|TRBJ2-3|TRBV6-1
ASTLQGGGSGTQY
>TRBD2|.|TRBV7-6
ASSSPSGRGVVGQF